The subject of this entry is one TCR beta chain. The assay was immunoSEQ multiplex PCR, and TCRdb's table has in-frame clones only and misses some. The sample yields roughly 70,000 clones, under 90% seen once. Germline V CDR1 and CDR2: SEHNR, FQNEAQ (reference sequence). Trimming took 4 bases from V and 3 from J, leaving 12 bases between them. The CDR3 consists of 14 residues. This specimen belongs to a study of blood T cell repertoires in COVID-19. Looking at the study overall: The study drew acute and convalescent COVID-19 samples from the United States, Italy and Spain.

This chain connects TRBV7-9 to TRBJ1-1; TRBD1 might be the D (5 bases). The TCR was taken from a woman in her sixties with acute or convalescent COVID-19. The sample taken for sequencing was peripheral blood. The CDR3 loop is CASSYQGGHTEAFF. For the CDR3, the DNA is TGTGCCAGCAGCTATCAGGGCGGACACACTGAAGCTTTCTTT.